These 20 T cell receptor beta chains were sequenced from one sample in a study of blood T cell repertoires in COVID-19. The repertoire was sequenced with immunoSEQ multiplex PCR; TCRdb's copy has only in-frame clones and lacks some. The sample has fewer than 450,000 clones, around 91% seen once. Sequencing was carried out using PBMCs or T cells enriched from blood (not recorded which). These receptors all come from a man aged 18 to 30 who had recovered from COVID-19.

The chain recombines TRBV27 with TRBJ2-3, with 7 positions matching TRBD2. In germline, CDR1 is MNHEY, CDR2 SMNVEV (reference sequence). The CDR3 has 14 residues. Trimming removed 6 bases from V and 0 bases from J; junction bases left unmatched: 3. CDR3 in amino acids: CASRREPSTDTQYF. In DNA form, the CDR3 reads TGTGCCAGCAGGCGGGAGCCTAGCACAGATACGCAGTATTTT.

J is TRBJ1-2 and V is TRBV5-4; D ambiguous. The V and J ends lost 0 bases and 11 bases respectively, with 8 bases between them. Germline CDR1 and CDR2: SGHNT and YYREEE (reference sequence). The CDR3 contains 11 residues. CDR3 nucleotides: TGTGCCAGCAGCTTGGTCGGGTTTTACACCTTC. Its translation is CASSLVGFYTF.

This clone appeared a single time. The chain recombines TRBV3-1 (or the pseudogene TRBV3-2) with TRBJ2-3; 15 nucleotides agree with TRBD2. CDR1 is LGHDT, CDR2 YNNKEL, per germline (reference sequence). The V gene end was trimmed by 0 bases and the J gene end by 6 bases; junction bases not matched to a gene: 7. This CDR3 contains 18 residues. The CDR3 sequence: CASSQERPGLAGGDTQYF. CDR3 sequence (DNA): TGTGCCAGCAGCCAAGAACGACCGGGACTAGCGGGAGGTGATACGCAGTATTTT.

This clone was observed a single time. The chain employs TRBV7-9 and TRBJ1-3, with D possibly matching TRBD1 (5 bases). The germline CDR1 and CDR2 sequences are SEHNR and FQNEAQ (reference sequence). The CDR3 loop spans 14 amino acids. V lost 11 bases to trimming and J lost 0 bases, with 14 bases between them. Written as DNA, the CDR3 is TGTGCCTCCCCGGGGGGAAGCTCTGGAAACACCATATATTTT. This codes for CASPGGSSGNTIYF.

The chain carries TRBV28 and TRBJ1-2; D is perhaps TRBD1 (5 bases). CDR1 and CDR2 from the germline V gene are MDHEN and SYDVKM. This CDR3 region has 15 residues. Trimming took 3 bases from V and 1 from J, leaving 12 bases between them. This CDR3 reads CASSLLTVYNYGYTF. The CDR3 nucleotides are TGTGCCAGCAGTTTGTTGACAGTCTATAACTATGGCTACACCTTC.

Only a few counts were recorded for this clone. The CDR3 DNA follows: TGTGCCAGCAGCCCCCCCGCTAGCGGGAGTTTTACGCAGTATTTT. Translation: CASSPPASGSFTQYF. The J gene is TRBJ2-3, the V gene TRBV9, with TRBD2 matching over 10 bases. V lost 4 bases to trimming and J lost 8 bases; unmatched junction nucleotides: 10. This CDR3 has 15 amino acids. Germline CDR1 reads SGDLS; CDR2 reads YYNGEE. Drawing the rest from reference TRBV9 and TRBJ2-3, the complete variable domain is DSGVTQTPKHLITATGQRVTLRCSPRSGDLSVYWYQQSLDQGLQFLIQYYNGEERAKGNILERFSAQQFPDLHSELNLSSLELGDSALYFCASSPPASGSFTQYFGPGTRLTVL.

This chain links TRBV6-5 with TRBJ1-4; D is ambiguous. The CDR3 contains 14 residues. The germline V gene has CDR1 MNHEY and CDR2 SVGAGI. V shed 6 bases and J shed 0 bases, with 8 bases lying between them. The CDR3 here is CASRSGTTNEKLFF. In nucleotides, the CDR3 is TGTGCCAGCAGGAGCGGGACAACTAATGAAAAACTGTTTTTT.

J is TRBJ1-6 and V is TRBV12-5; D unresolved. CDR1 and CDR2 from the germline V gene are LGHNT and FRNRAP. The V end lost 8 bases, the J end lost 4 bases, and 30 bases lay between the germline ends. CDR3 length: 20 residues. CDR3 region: CASSVRHGSSPFAYNSPLHF. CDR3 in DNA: TGTGCTAGTTCCGTTCGTCACGGGTCTTCACCTTTCGCTTATAATTCACCCCTCCACTTT.

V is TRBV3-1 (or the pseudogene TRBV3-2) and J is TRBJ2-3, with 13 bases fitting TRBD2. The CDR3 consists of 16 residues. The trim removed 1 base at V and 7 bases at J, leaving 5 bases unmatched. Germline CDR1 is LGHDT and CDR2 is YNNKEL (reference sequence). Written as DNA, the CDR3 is TGTGCCAGCAGCCAAGGTAGGACTAGCGGGGGATATACGCAGTATTTT. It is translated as CASSQGRTSGGYTQYF.

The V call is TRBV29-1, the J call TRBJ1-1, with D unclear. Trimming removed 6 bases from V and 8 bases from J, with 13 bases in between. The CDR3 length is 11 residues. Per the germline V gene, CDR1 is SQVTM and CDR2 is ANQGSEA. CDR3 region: CSVTTALEAFF. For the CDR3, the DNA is TGCAGCGTGACTACAGCACTCGAAGCTTTCTTT.

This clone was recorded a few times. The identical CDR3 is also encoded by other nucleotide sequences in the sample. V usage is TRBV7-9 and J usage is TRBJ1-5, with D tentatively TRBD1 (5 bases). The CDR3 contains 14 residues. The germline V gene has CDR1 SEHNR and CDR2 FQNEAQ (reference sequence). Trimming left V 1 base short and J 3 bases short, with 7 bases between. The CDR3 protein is CASSLGGLNQPQHF. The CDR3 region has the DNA TGTGCCAGCAGCTTAGGGGGACTCAATCAGCCCCAGCATTTT.

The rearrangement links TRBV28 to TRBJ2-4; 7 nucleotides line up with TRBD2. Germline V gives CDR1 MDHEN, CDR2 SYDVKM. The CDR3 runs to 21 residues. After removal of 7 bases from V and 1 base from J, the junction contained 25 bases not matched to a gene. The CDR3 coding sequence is TGTGCCAGCAAACCCACCCGCCGGGACTACGCGCTCCGCGGGGCCAAAAACATTCAGTACTTC. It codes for CASKPTRRDYALRGAKNIQYF. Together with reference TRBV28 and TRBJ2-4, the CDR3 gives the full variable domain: DVKVTQSSRYLVKRTGEKVFLECVQDMDHENMFWYRQDPGLGLRLIYFSYDVKMKEKGDIPEGYSVSREKKERFSLILESASTNQTSMYLCASKPTRRDYALRGAKNIQYFGAGTRLSVL.

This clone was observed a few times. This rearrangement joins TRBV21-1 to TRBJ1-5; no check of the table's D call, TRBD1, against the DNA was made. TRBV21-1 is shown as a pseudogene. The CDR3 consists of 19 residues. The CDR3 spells CASSKGWDKSTQGNQPQHF. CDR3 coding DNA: TGTGCCAGCAGCAAAGGATGGGACAAGTCGACCCAGGGAAATCAGCCCCAGCATTTT.

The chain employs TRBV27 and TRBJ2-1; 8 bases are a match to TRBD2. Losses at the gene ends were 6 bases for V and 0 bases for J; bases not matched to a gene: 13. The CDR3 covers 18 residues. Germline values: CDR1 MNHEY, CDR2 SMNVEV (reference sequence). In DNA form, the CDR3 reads TGTGCCAGCAGCAGCAGACCGACTAGCGAAAACTCCTACAATGAGCAGTTCTTC. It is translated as CASSSRPTSENSYNEQFF.

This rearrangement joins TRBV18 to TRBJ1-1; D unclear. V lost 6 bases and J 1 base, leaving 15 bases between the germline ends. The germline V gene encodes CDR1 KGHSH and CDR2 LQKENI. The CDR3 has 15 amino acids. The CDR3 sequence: CASSRGTVANTEAFF. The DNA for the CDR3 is TGTGCCAGCTCTCGAGGTACGGTGGCGAACACTGAAGCTTTCTTT.

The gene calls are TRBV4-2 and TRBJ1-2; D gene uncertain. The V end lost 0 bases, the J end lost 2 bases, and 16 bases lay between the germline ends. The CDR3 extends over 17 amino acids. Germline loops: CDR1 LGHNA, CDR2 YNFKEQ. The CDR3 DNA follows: TGTGCCAGCAGCCAAGACGAAGAGGCCGGCAAAAACTATGGCTACACCTTC. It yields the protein CASSQDEEAGKNYGYTF.

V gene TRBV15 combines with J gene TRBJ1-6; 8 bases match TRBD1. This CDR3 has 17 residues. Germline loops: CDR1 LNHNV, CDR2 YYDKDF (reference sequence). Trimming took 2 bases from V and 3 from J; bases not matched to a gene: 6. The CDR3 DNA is TGTGCCACCAGCAGATCCATGGGGACAGGCTATAATTCACCCCTCCACTTT. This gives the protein CATSRSMGTGYNSPLHF. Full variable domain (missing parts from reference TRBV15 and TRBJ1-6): DAMVIQNPRYQVTQFGKPVTLSCSQTLNHNVMYWYQQKSSQAPKLLFHYYDKDFNNEADTPDNFQSRRPNTSFCFLDIRSPGLGDTAMYLCATSRSMGTGYNSPLHFGNGTRLTVT.

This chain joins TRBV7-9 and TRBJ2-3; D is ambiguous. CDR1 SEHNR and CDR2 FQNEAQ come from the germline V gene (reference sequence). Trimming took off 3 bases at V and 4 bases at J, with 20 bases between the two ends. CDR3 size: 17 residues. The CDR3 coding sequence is TGTGCCAGCAGCTTTCGGGTTTGGCTAGAAGAACCAGATACGCAGTATTTT. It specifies CASSFRVWLEEPDTQYF.

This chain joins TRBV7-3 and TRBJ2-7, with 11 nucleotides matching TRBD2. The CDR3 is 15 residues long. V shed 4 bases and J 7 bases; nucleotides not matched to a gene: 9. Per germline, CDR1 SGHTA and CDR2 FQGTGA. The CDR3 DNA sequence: TGTGCCAGCAGCTCCATAGCGGGAGGGGCTGCAGAGCAGTACTTC. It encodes CASSSIAGGAAEQYF. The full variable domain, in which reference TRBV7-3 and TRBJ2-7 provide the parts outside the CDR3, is GAGVSQTPSNKVTEKGKYVELRCDPISGHTALYWYRQSLGQGPEFLIYFQGTGAADDSGLPNDRFFAVRPEGSVSTLKIQRTERGDSAVYLCASSSIAGGAAEQYFGPGTRLTVT.

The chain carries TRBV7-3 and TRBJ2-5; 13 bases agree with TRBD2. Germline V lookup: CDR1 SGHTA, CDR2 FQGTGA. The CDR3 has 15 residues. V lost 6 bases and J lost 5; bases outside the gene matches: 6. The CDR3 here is CASSWTSGSSETQYF. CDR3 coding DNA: TGTGCCAGCAGTTGGACTAGCGGGAGTTCGGAGACCCAGTACTTC.